The present entry profiles one T cell receptor beta chain with its context. The CDR3 length is 14 residues. CDR1 is MGHRA, CDR2 YSYEKL, per germline. V shed 1 base and J 1 base; nucleotides not matched to a gene: 0. The data belong to a study of CD8+ T cells in alopecia areata. Following extraction, RNA underwent reverse transcription to cDNA, which served as the sequencing template. The data were produced by immunoSEQ multiplex PCR, yet TCRdb's version contains in-frame clones alone and is incomplete. This sample has about 82,000 clones, with approximately 50% found just once. The TCR comes from a human donor with alopecia areata. The chain links TRBV4-1 to TRBJ2-5; TRBD2 agrees at 7 bases. The specimen was NKG2D-high CD8+ T cells sorted from blood. As DNA, the CDR3 is TGCGCCAGCAGCCAAGCGGGGGGCCAAGAGACCCAGTACTTC. Encoded protein: CASSQAGGQETQYF.